This is a list of T cell receptor beta chains from one sample in a study of T cell repertoires in cytomegalovirus infection. TCRdb fed the reads into MiXCR, producing one record per CDR3 protein. The data show around 70,000 distinct CDR3 sequences, with just under 4% seen just once and around 21% held by the top ten. The sample consisted of PBMCs. The receptor set was obtained from a human donor in good health (CMV status not recorded). Some clones in this sample may be carry-over from other donors' samples. Each CDR3 is given without its conserved first and last residue.

cdr3_length: 12
j_call: TRBJ2-7
v_call: TRBV5-1
cdr3_aa: ASSVQGSTYEQY

cdr3_length: 12
j_call: TRBJ2-5
v_call: TRBV27
cdr3_aa: ASRGLANMETQY

cdr3_length: 13
j_call: TRBJ2-7
v_call: TRBV12-3/TRBV12-4
cdr3_aa: ASSLGTGGIYEQY

cdr3_length: 16
j_call: TRBJ1-6
v_call: TRBV7-2
cdr3_aa: ASSLPVPGQGRSSPLH

cdr3_length: 11
j_call: TRBJ2-7
v_call: TRBV4-3
cdr3_aa: ASSQEGGGAQY

cdr3_length: 15
j_call: TRBJ2-1
v_call: TRBV6-2/TRBV6-3
cdr3_aa: ASSSRGGSGRMNEQF

cdr3_length: 12
j_call: TRBJ2-3
v_call: TRBV7-2
cdr3_aa: ASSLQGGKDTQY

cdr3_length: 10
j_call: TRBJ2-5
v_call: TRBV12-3/TRBV12-4
cdr3_aa: ASSLKRETQY

cdr3_length: 13
j_call: TRBJ1-2
v_call: TRBV7-2
cdr3_aa: ASSSRTGGAYGYT

cdr3_length: 17
j_call: TRBJ2-2
v_call: TRBV12-3/TRBV12-4
cdr3_aa: ASTKIGLAGGPVVGELF

cdr3_length: 13
j_call: TRBJ1-1
v_call: TRBV12-3/TRBV12-4
cdr3_aa: ASNLGKAARTEAF

cdr3_length: 17
j_call: TRBJ2-5
v_call: TRBV15
cdr3_aa: ATSRDLGRGRLSQETQY

cdr3_length: 9
j_call: TRBJ2-5
v_call: TRBV10-3
cdr3_aa: ASQGRETQY

cdr3_length: 13
j_call: TRBJ1-2
v_call: TRBV7-2
cdr3_aa: ASSSGTGGFYGYT

cdr3_length: 9
j_call: TRBJ1-6
v_call: TRBV7-2
cdr3_aa: ASSFGGPLH

cdr3_length: 14
j_call: TRBJ2-3
v_call: TRBV7-8
cdr3_aa: ASSLGAGTSTDTQY

cdr3_length: 12
j_call: TRBJ2-7
v_call: TRBV20-1
cdr3_aa: SARENGLSYEQY

cdr3_length: 14
j_call: TRBJ2-7
v_call: TRBV6-2/TRBV6-3
cdr3_aa: ASTLPSGGFSYEQY

cdr3_length: 12
j_call: TRBJ2-1
v_call: TRBV27
cdr3_aa: ASSWTQGAGEQF

cdr3_length: 12
j_call: TRBJ2-1
v_call: TRBV12-3/TRBV12-4
cdr3_aa: ASRIAGPYNEQF

cdr3_length: 10
j_call: TRBJ2-5
v_call: TRBV12-3/TRBV12-4
cdr3_aa: ASSGEMQTQY

cdr3_length: 15
j_call: TRBJ2-3
v_call: TRBV7-2
cdr3_aa: ASSLVGLAGVTDTQY

cdr3_length: 13
j_call: TRBJ2-3
v_call: TRBV7-2
cdr3_aa: ASSLEWLRTDTQY

cdr3_length: 13
j_call: TRBJ1-5
v_call: TRBV7-8
cdr3_aa: ASSFADNSNQPQH

cdr3_length: 14
j_call: TRBJ2-5
v_call: TRBV29-1
cdr3_aa: SVGRLAGAIQETQY

cdr3_length: 12
j_call: TRBJ2-3
v_call: TRBV7-3
cdr3_aa: ASSLVGTRDTQY

cdr3_length: 17
j_call: TRBJ2-1
v_call: TRBV7-9
cdr3_aa: ASSSADDPRVSAYNEQF